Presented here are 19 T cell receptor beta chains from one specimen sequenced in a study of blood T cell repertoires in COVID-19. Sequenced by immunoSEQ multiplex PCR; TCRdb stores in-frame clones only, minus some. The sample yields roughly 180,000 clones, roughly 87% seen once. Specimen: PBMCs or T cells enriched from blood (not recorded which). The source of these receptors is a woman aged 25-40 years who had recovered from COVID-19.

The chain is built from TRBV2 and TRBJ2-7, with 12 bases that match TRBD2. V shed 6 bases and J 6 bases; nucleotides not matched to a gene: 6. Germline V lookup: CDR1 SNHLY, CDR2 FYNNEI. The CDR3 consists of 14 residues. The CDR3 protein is CASRSRTSGIEQYF. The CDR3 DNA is TGTGCCAGCAGGAGCAGGACTAGCGGGATCGAGCAGTACTTC.

The CDR3 DNA follows: TGTGCCAGAAGCCAACGGGCCCGGGGGGAAAAACTGTTTTTT. Its protein is CARSQRARGEKLFF. This chain uses TRBV5-3 with TRBJ1-4, with a weak D call TRBD1 (5 bases). TRBV5-3 carries the ORF label, with uncertain function. V was trimmed by 4 bases and J by 8 bases, leaving 15 bases between them. The CDR3 is made up of 14 amino acids.

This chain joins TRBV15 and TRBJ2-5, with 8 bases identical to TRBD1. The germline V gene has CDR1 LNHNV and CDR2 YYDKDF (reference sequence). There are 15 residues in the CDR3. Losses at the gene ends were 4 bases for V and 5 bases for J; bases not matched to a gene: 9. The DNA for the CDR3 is TGTGCCACCAGCATACACCAGGGGGCGCGGGAGACCCAGTACTTC. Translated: CATSIHQGARETQYF.

The CDR3 region has the DNA TGTGCCAGCAGTTTGCTGGTCGCGCGCGAGGCTTTCTTT. Protein product: CASSLLVAREAFF. This sequence joins TRBV12-3 or TRBV12-4 and TRBJ1-1; unclear D gene. Trimming took off 3 bases at V and 11 bases at J, with 16 bases between the two ends. The CDR3 runs to 13 residues.

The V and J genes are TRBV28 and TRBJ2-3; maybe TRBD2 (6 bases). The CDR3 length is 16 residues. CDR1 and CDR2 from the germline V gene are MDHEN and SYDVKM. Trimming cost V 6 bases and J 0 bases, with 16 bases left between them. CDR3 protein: CASSSIAETSTDTQYF. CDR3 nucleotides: TGTGCCAGCAGCTCCATAGCGGAAACTAGCACAGATACGCAGTATTTT. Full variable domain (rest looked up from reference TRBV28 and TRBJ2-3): DVKVTQSSRYLVKRTGEKVFLECVQDMDHENMFWYRQDPGLGLRLIYFSYDVKMKEKGDIPEGYSVSREKKERFSLILESASTNQTSMYLCASSSIAETSTDTQYFGPGTRLTVL.

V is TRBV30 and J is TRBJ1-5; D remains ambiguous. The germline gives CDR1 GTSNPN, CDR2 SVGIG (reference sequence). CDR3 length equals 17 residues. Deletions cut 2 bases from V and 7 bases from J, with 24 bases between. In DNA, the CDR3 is TGTGCCTGGAGTTCCCCTCCGCGTCGCGTGGGCCTACAGCCCCAGCATTTT. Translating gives CAWSSPPRRVGLQPQHF.

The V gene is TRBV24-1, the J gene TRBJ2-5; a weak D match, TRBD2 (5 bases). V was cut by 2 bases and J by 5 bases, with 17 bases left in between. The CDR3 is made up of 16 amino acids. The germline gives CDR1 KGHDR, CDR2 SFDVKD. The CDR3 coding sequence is TGTGCCACCAGTGATTCCCTCGGGGAAAGCGGCGAGACCCAGTACTTC. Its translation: CATSDSLGESGETQYF.

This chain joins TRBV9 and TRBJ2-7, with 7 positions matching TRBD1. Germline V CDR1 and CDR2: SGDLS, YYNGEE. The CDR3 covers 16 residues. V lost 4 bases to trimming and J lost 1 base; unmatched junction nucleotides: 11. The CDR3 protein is CASSPHGTGDSYEQYF. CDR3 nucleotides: TGTGCCAGCAGCCCCCACGGTACAGGGGATTCCTACGAGCAGTACTTC.

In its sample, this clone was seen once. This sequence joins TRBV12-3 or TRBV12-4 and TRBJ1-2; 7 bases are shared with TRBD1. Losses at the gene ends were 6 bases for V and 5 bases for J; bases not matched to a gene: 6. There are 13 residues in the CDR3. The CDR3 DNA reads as TGTGCCAGCAGACTTACAGGGGAATATGGCTACACCTTC. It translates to CASRLTGEYGYTF.

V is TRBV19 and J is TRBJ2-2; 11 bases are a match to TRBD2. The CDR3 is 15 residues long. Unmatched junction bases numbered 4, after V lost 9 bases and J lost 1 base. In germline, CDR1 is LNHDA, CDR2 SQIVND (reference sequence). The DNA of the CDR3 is TGTGCCAGCCATGGGACTAGCGGGAACACCGGGGAGCTGTTTTTT. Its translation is CASHGTSGNTGELFF.

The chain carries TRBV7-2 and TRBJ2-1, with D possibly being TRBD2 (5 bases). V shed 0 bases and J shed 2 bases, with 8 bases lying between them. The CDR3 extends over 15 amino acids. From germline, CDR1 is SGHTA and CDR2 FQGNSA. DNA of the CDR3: TGTGCCAGCAGCTTAGCGGACGGGACCTACAATGAGCAGTTCTTC. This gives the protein CASSLADGTYNEQFF.

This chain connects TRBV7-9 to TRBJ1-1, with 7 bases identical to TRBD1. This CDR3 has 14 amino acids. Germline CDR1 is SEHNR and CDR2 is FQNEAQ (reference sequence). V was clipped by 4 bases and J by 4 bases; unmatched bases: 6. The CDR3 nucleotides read TGTGCCAGCAGCTCTTCAGGGGGTTCCACTGAAGCTTTCTTT. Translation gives CASSSSGGSTEAFF.

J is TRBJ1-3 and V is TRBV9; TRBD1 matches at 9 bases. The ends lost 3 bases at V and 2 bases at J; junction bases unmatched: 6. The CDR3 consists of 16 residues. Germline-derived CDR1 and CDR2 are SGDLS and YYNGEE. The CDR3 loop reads CASSGGQGSPGNTIYF. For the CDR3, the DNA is TGTGCCAGCAGCGGTGGACAGGGGTCCCCTGGAAACACCATATATTTT.

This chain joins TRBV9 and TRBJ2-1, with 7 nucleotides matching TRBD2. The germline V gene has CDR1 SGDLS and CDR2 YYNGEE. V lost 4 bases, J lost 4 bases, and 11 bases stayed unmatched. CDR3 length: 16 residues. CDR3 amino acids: CASSPRLAESYNEQFF. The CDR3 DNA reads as TGTGCCAGCAGCCCCCGACTAGCAGAAAGTTACAATGAGCAGTTCTTC.

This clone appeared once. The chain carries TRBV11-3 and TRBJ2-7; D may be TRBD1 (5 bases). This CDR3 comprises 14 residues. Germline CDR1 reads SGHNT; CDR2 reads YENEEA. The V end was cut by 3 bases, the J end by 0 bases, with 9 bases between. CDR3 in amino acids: CASSFETVSYEQYF. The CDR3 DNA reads TGTGCCAGCAGCTTCGAGACAGTCTCCTACGAGCAGTACTTC.

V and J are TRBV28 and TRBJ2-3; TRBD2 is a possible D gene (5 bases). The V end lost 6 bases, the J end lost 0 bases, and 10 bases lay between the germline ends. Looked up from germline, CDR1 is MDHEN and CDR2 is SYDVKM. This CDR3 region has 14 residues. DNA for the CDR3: TGTGCCAGCAGGCCCGGAGGAAGCACAGATACGCAGTATTTT. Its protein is CASRPGGSTDTQYF.

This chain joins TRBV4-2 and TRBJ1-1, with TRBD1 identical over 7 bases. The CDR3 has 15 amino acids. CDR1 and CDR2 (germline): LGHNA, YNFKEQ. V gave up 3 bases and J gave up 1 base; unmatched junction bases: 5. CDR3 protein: CASSQAQGQNTEAFF. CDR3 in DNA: TGTGCCAGCAGCCAGGCACAGGGGCAGAACACTGAAGCTTTCTTT.

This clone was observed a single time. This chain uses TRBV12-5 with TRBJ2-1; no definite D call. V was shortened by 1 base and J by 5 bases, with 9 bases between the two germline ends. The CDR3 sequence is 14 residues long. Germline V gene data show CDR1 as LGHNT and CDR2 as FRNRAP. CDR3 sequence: CASGLDDWDNEQFF. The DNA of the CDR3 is TGTGCTAGTGGTTTGGACGACTGGGACAATGAGCAGTTCTTC.

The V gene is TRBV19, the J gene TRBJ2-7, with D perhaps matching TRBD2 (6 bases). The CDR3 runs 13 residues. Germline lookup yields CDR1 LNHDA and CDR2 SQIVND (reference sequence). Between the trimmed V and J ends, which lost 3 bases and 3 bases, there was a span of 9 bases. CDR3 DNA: TGTGCCAGTAGTATCCCCGGGAGCTACGAGCAGTACTTC. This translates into CASSIPGSYEQYF.